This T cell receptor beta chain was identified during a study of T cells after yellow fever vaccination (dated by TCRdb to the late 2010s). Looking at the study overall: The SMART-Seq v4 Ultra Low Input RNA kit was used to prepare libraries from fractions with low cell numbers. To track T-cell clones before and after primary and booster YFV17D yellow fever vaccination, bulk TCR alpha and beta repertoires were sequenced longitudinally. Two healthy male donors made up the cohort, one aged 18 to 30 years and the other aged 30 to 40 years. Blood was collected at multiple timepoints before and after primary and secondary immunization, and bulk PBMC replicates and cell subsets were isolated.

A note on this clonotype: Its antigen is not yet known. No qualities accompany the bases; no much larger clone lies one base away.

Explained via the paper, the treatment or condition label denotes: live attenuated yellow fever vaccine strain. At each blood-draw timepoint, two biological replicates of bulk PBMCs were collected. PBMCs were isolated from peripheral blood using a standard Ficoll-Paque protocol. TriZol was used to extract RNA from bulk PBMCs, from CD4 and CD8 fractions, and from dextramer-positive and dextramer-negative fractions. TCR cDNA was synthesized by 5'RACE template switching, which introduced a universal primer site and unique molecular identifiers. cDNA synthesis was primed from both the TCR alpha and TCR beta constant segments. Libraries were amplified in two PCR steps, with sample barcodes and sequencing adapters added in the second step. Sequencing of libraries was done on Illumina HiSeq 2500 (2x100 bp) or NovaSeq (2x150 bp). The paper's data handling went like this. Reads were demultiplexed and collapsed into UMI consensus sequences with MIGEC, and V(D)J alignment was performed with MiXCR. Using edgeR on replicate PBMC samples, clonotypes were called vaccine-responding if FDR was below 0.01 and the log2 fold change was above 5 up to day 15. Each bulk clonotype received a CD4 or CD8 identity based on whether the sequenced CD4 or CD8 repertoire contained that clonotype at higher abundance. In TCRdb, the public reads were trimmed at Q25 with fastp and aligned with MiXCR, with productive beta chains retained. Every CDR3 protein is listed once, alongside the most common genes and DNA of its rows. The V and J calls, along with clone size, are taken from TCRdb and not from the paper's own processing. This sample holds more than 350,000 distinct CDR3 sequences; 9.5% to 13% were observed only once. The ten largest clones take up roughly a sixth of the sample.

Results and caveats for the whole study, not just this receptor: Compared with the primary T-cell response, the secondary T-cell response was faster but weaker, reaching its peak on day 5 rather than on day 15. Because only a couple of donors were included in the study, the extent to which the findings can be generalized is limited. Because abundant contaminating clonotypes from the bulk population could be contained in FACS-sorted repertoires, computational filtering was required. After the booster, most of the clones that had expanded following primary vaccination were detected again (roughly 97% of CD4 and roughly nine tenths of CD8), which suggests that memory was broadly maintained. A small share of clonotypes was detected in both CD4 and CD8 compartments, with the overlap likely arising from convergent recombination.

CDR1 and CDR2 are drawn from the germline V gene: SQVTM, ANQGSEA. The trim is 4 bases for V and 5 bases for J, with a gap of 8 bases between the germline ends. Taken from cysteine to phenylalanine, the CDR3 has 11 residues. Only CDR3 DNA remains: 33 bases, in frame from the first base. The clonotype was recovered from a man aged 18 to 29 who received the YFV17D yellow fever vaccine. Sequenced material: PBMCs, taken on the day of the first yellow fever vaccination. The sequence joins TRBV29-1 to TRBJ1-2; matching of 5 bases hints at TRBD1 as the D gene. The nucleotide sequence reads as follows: TGCAGCGTTGGCCAGGGATATGGCTACACCTTC. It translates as CSVGQGYGYTF. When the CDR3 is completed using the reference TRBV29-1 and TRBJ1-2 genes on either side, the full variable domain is SAVISQKPSRDICQRGTSLTIQCQVDSQVTMMFWYRQQPGQSLTLIATANQGSEATYESGFVIDKFPISRPNLTFSTLTVSNMSPEDSSIYLCSVGQGYGYTFGSGTRLTVV.